Presented here are 20 T cell receptor beta chains from one specimen sequenced in a study of cytomegalovirus exposure and HLA in healthy donors. The PCR made use of 60 Vbeta and 13 Jbeta primers. Sequencing used immunoSEQ multiplex PCR; TCRdb keeps in-frame clones, though not all of them. The sample comprises about 43,000 clones, around 56% of which are singletons, and around 6% rests with the top ten. Sequenced input: PBMCs. The source is a man between 60 and 75 years old in good health and CMV-seronegative.

This chain joins TRBV5-1 and TRBJ2-6, with D perhaps matching TRBD2 (5 bases). With 0 bases removed from V and 2 bases from J, the gap between germline ends came to 6 bases. This CDR3 has 15 amino acids. Germline values: CDR1 SGHRS, CDR2 YFSETQ. CDR3 sequence reads: CASSLAGTGANVLTF. Written as DNA, the CDR3 is TGCGCCAGCAGCTTGGCCGGGACTGGGGCCAACGTCCTGACTTTC.

The V gene is TRBV4-3, the J gene TRBJ1-1; TRBD1 matches 10 bases. V gave up 4 bases and J gave up 3 bases; unmatched junction bases: 11. Per the germline V gene, CDR1 is LGHNA and CDR2 is YSLEER. CDR3 length equals 17 residues. This CDR3 is CASSPTHTGTGDTEAFF. The CDR3 DNA is TGCGCCAGCAGCCCGACACACACGGGGACAGGGGACACTGAAGCTTTCTTT.

In this sample, this clone turned up a few times. This rearrangement joins TRBV30 to TRBJ2-2; 13 bases are shared with TRBD2. J gave up 7 bases and V 2 bases, and 10 bases lay outside the gene matches. Germline V gives CDR1 GTSNPN, CDR2 SVGIG (reference sequence). CDR3 length: 17 amino acids. The CDR3 DNA follows: TGTGCCTGGAGTAGGGGACTAGCGGGGTCGCCGAACGGGGAGCTGTTTTTT. Residues: CAWSRGLAGSPNGELFF.

The chain has TRBV6-5 and TRBJ1-5; 9 bases are a match to TRBD1. This CDR3 has 13 residues. The trim removed 6 bases at V and 9 bases at J, leaving 6 bases unmatched. The germline gives CDR1 MNHEY, CDR2 SVGAGI. In DNA form, the CDR3 reads TGTGCCAGCAGCCCGGACAGGGGCCGGCCCCAGCATTTT. The encoded protein is CASSPDRGRPQHF.

The V call is TRBV28, the J call TRBJ2-7, with a tentative D call TRBD2 (5 bases). The V and J ends lost 2 bases and 7 bases respectively, with 9 bases between them. The CDR3 is 12 residues long. Germline V CDR1 and CDR2: MDHEN, SYDVKM. CDR3 residues: CASSLDGKEQYF. CDR3 nucleotides: TGTGCCAGCAGTTTAGACGGGAAAGAGCAGTACTTC.

The genes are TRBV5-1 and TRBJ2-1; 8 bases agree with TRBD2. There are 15 residues in the CDR3. Germline assignment: CDR1 SGHRS and CDR2 YFSETQ. J was trimmed by 2 bases and V by 0 bases; bases with no gene match: 1. The CDR3 region has the DNA TGCGCCAGCAGCTTGGCTAGCGGGCCCTACAATGAGCAGTTCTTC. Encoded protein: CASSLASGPYNEQFF.

The V gene is TRBV10-3, the J gene TRBJ2-3; D ambiguous. The CDR3 contains 14 residues. Germline assignment: CDR1 ENHRY and CDR2 SYGVKD. Trimming shortened V by 7 bases and J by 4 bases, and 15 bases separated the two germline ends. The CDR3 reads CAITDGRVADTQYF. In nucleotides, the CDR3 is TGTGCCATCACTGATGGTCGGGTGGCAGATACGCAGTATTTT.

The chain joins TRBV15 to TRBJ1-4, with no clear D. The CDR3 has 15 amino acids. The V gene's germline CDR1 is LNHNV and CDR2 YYDKDF (reference sequence). The V end was cut by 0 bases, the J end by 7 bases, with 12 bases between. The CDR3 loop reads CATSREGAIVEKLFF. Here the CDR3 DNA reads TGTGCCACCAGCAGAGAGGGCGCTATAGTTGAAAAACTGTTTTTT.

This clone was picked up a small number of times. The rearrangement links TRBV28 to TRBJ1-5, with no clear D. The germline CDR1 and CDR2 sequences are MDHEN and SYDVKM. The CDR3 is 13 residues long. Trimming stripped 4 bases from V and 0 bases from J, with 4 bases between. The CDR3 region has the DNA TGTGCCAGCAGTTCTTATAGCAATCAGCCCCAGCATTTT. Protein product: CASSSYSNQPQHF.

This clone came up many times. The V and J genes are TRBV5-1 and TRBJ1-4; D gene unclear. Trimming removed 2 bases at V and 8 bases at J, with 16 bases between. Germline CDR1 SGHRS, CDR2 YFSETQ. There are 15 residues in the CDR3. CDR3 coding DNA: TGCGCCAGCAGCTTTGTGGGCCAAGGATCCGAAAAACTGTTTTTT. Protein product: CASSFVGQGSEKLFF. Full variable domain (missing parts from reference TRBV5-1 and TRBJ1-4): KAGVTQTPRYLIKTRGQQVTLSCSPISGHRSVSWYQQTPGQGLQFLFEYFSETQRNKGNFPGRFSGRQFSNSRSEMNVSTLELGDSALYLCASSFVGQGSEKLFFGSGTQLSVL.

This chain connects TRBV5-1 to TRBJ2-1, with 8 positions matching TRBD1. This CDR3 has 14 residues. Germline assignment: CDR1 SGHRS and CDR2 YFSETQ. The V segment lost 2 bases and the J segment 7 bases; nucleotides outside the gene matches: 5. CDR3 sequence reads: CASSFGQGLNEQFF. CDR3 DNA: TGCGCCAGCAGCTTCGGACAGGGTTTGAATGAGCAGTTCTTC.

The genes are TRBV28 and TRBJ2-1; 13 bases are a match to TRBD2. From germline, CDR1 is MDHEN and CDR2 SYDVKM. J lost 2 bases, V lost 5 bases, and 9 bases had no gene match. This CDR3 is built from 18 residues. CDR3 protein: CASSPTSGRPQPYNEQFF. The CDR3 DNA sequence: TGTGCCAGCAGTCCGACTAGCGGGAGGCCCCAACCCTACAATGAGCAGTTCTTC.

This clone was recorded a few times. The chain combines TRBV19 with TRBJ1-1, with 7 positions matching TRBD1. V lost 4 bases, J lost 1 base, and 6 bases stayed unmatched. This CDR3 contains 15 residues. The germline CDR1 and CDR2 sequences are LNHDA and SQIVND (reference sequence). The CDR3 protein is CASSKGGQRNTEAFF. In nucleotides, the CDR3 is TGTGCCAGTAGTAAAGGGGGACAGAGGAACACTGAAGCTTTCTTT.

The CDR3 loop reads CASSSPMNTEAFF. The CDR3, as DNA: TGTGCCAGCAGTAGCCCGATGAACACTGAAGCTTTCTTT. This chain uses TRBV6-5 with TRBJ1-1; D is uncertain. The germline V and J ends were trimmed by 5 bases and 0 bases, with 7 bases remaining between them. Per germline, CDR1 MNHEY and CDR2 SVGAGI. This CDR3 is built from 13 residues.

The chain carries TRBV5-8 and TRBJ2-1; 7 bases match TRBD2. In germline, CDR1 is SGHTS, CDR2 YDEGEE. J lost 0 bases, V lost 0 bases, and 6 bases had no gene match. The CDR3 length is 17 residues. CDR3 loop: CASSLGLAVFSYNEQFF. The CDR3 coding sequence is TGTGCCAGCAGCTTGGGGCTAGCGGTCTTCTCCTACAATGAGCAGTTCTTC.

Only one count was recorded for this clone. The chain employs TRBV7-2 and TRBJ2-1; 7 nucleotides align to TRBD1. CDR3 size: 16 residues. CDR1 and CDR2 (germline): SGHTA, FQGNSA. The V gene end was trimmed by 1 base and the J gene end by 6 bases; junction bases not matched to a gene: 9. DNA of the CDR3: TGTGCCAGCAGCTTAGAATACACAGGGGTACGCAATGAGCAGTTCTTC. Protein sequence: CASSLEYTGVRNEQFF.

This clone occurred a few times. The CDR3 DNA sequence: TGCGCCAGCAGCTTCACGGGTAACACCGGGGAGCTGTTTTTT. Its translation: CASSFTGNTGELFF. The chain combines TRBV5-1 with TRBJ2-2; D is ambiguous. CDR1 is SGHRS, CDR2 YFSETQ, per germline. CDR3 length: 14 amino acids. V was pared by 2 bases and J by 2 bases, with 7 bases between.

The chain employs TRBV6-6 and TRBJ2-6, with 7 bases identical to TRBD1. Trimming at V came to 5 bases and at J to 2 bases, leaving 3 bases not matched to a gene. From germline, CDR1 is MNHNY and CDR2 SVGAGI (reference sequence). This CDR3 contains 15 residues. The CDR3 sequence is CASSAQGAGANVLTF. As DNA, the CDR3 is TGTGCCAGCAGTGCCCAGGGGGCTGGGGCCAACGTCCTGACTTTC.

Here the CDR3 reads CASSLVNSFANGYTF. CDR3 bases: TGTGCCAGCAGCTTGGTCAACAGTTTTGCTAATGGCTACACCTTC. The genes are TRBV5-4 and TRBJ1-2; D gene ambiguous. CDR3 length: 15 amino acids. The germline CDR1 and CDR2 sequences are SGHNT and YYREEE (reference sequence). V shed 0 bases and J shed 6 bases, with 15 bases lying between them.

This chain joins TRBV15 and TRBJ2-5, with D unresolved. The CDR3 sequence is 14 residues long. Per the germline V gene, CDR1 is LNHNV and CDR2 is YYDKDF (reference sequence). V was clipped by 3 bases and J by 1 base, with 9 bases between them. The CDR3 protein is CATSRRIFQETQYF. DNA for the CDR3: TGTGCCACCAGCAGGAGAATTTTCCAAGAGACCCAGTACTTC.